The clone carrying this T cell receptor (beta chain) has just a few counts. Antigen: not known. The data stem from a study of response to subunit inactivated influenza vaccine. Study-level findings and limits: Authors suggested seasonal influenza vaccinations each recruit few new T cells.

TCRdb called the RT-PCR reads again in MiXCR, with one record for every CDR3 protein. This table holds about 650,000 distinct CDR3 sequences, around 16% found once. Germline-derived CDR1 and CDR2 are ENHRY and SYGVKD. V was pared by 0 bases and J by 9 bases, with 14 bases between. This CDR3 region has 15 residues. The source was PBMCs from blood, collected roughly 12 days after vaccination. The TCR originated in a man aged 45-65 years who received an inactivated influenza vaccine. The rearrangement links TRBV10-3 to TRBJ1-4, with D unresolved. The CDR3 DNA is TGTGCCATCAGTGAGTCGTCGGCCGTTGATCAAAAACTGTTTTTT. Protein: CAISESSAVDQKLFF.